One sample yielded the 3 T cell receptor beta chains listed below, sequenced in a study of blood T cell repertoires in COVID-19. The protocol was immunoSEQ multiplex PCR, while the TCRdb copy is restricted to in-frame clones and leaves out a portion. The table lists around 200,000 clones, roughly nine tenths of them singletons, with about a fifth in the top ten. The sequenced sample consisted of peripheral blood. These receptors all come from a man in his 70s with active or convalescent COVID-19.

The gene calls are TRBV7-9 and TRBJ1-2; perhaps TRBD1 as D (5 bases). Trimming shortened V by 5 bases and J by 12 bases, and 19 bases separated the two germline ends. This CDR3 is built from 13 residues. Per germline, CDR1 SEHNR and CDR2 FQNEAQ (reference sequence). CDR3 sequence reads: CASSRDGVGRDTF. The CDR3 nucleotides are TGTGCCAGCAGCCGGGACGGCGTAGGGAGGGACACCTTC.

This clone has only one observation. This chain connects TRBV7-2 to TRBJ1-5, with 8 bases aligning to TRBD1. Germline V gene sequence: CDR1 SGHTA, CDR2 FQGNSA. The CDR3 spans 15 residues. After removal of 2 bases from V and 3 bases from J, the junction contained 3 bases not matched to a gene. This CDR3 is CASSLRQGHNQPQHF. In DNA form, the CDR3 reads TGTGCCAGCAGCTTAAGACAGGGGCACAATCAGCCCCAGCATTTT. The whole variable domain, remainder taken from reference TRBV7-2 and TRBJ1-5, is GAGVSQSPSNKVTEKGKDVELRCDPISGHTALYWYRQSLGQGLEFLIYFQGNSAPDKSGLPSDRFSAERTGGSVSTLTIQRTQQEDSAVYLCASSLRQGHNQPQHFGDGTRLSIL.

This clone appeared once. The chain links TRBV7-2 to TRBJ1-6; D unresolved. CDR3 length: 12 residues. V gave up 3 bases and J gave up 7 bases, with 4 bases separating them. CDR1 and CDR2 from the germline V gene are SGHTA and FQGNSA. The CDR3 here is CASSFSNSPLHF. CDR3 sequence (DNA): TGTGCCAGCAGCTTCTCCAATTCACCCCTCCACTTT.